This T cell receptor beta chain was found in a study of T cell changes during pregnancy in multiple sclerosis. The ends were cut back, 0 bases at V and 2 bases at J, with 13 bases in the middle. CDR1 LGHNA and CDR2 YNFKEQ come from the germline V gene. The CDR3 covers 16 residues. Repertoires were generated with immunoSEQ multiplex PCR, while TCRdb's copy carries only in-frame clones and drops some. Of around 57,000 clones listed, approximately 90% are singletons. As concerns this clone: Other DNA variants within this sample encode the same CDR3.

The receptor's source is a female donor with multiple sclerosis, enrolled in a pregnancy study. The J gene is TRBJ1-2, the V gene TRBV4-2, with a weak D call TRBD1 (5 bases). Specimen: peripheral blood, collected in the first trimester of pregnancy. The CDR3 region has the DNA TGTGCCAGCAGCCAAGAGCGGACAAACTCAAACTATGGCTACACCTTC. Its protein product is CASSQERTNSNYGYTF.